These 18 T cell receptor beta chains were all obtained from the same sample, sequenced in a study of blood T cell repertoires in COVID-19. The assay was immunoSEQ multiplex PCR, and TCRdb's table has in-frame clones only and misses some. The sample includes roughly 41,000 clones, 70% to 90% of them seen just once. Source material: PBMCs or T cells enriched from blood (not recorded which). The receptor set was obtained from a woman between 45 and 60 years old who had recovered from COVID-19.

Only one count was recorded for this clone. This chain connects TRBV11-2 to TRBJ2-3; TRBD2 aligns across 11 bases. Germline-derived CDR1 and CDR2 are SGHAT and FQNNGV. V lost 5 bases, J lost 6 bases, and 7 bases stayed unmatched. The CDR3 is made up of 15 amino acids. The CDR3 DNA reads TGTGCCAGCAGCCCTAGCGGGGGGCCCGAGGATACGCAGTATTTT. It yields the protein CASSPSGGPEDTQYF.

This sequence joins TRBV12-3 or TRBV12-4 and TRBJ2-7; D is unresolved. This CDR3 comprises 13 residues. Trimming took 5 bases from V and 0 from J, leaving 8 bases between them. The CDR3 is CASSLSSSYEQYF. CDR3 DNA: TGTGCCAGCAGTCTAAGTAGCTCCTACGAGCAGTACTTC.

The chain combines TRBV6-1 with TRBJ1-4, with TRBD1 matching 10 bases. This CDR3 is 17 amino acids long. V shed 3 bases and J 4 bases; nucleotides not matched to a gene: 8. The germline V gene has CDR1 MNHNS and CDR2 SASEGT. For the CDR3, the DNA is TGTGCCAGCAGTGATGAGACAGGGGGCGCTTTTAATGAAAAACTGTTTTTT. Translation gives CASSDETGGAFNEKLFF.

J is TRBJ2-5 and V is TRBV2, with 14 bases identical to TRBD2. This CDR3 is 17 amino acids long. CDR1 is SNHLY and CDR2 is FYNNEI in the germline V gene. Trimming took 4 bases from V and 2 from J; bases not matched to a gene: 6. CDR3 sequence: CASSGGTSGGDQETQYF. The CDR3 region has the DNA TGTGCCAGCAGTGGGGGGACTAGCGGGGGAGATCAAGAGACCCAGTACTTC.

The chain is built from TRBV5-1 and TRBJ2-5, with TRBD2 matching 9 bases. The CDR3 is 16 amino acids. The J segment lost 0 bases and the V segment lost 0 bases, leaving 3 bases of the junction unmatched. Per germline, CDR1 SGHRS and CDR2 YFSETQ. The CDR3 coding sequence is TGCGCCAGCAGCTTGGGGGCTAGCGGGAACCAAGAGACCCAGTACTTC. The encoded protein is CASSLGASGNQETQYF. The complete variable domain, with remaining parts taken from reference TRBV5-1 and TRBJ2-5, reads KAGVTQTPRYLIKTRGQQVTLSCSPISGHRSVSWYQQTPGQGLQFLFEYFSETQRNKGNFPGRFSGRQFSNSRSEMNVSTLELGDSALYLCASSLGASGNQETQYFGPGTRLLVL.

The genes are TRBV4-2 and TRBJ1-2, with D unresolved. Germline V gene data show CDR1 as LGHNA and CDR2 as YNFKEQ. The CDR3 contains 11 residues. The V end lost 3 bases, the J end lost 5 bases, and 4 bases lay between the germline ends. CDR3 region: CASSQEYGYTF. In DNA form, the CDR3 reads TGTGCCAGCAGCCAGGAGTATGGCTACACCTTC.

This clone was seen a single time. The V and J genes are TRBV19 and TRBJ1-1; TRBD1 aligns across 7 bases. Germline lookup yields CDR1 LNHDA and CDR2 SQIVND (reference sequence). CDR3 size: 14 residues. With 4 bases clipped from V and 1 base from J, the junction kept 3 bases outside the gene matches. CDR3 nucleotide sequence: TGTGCCAGTAGTAGGAGACAGGGGAACACTGAAGCTTTCTTT. It codes for CASSRRQGNTEAFF.

This rearrangement joins TRBV19 to TRBJ1-1, with D unclear. The CDR3 runs to 13 residues. Germline V gene sequence: CDR1 LNHDA, CDR2 SQIVND (reference sequence). V dropped 3 bases and J dropped 4 bases, with 9 bases sitting between them. The DNA for the CDR3 is TGTGCCAGTAGTATTAACCGGGGCACTGAAGCTTTCTTT. Its protein product is CASSINRGTEAFF.

V and J are TRBV7-8 and TRBJ1-1; 7 nucleotides match TRBD1. V dropped 6 bases and J dropped 1; count of bases not matched to a gene: 8. CDR1 is SGHVS and CDR2 is FQNEAQ in the germline V gene. The CDR3 runs to 15 residues. The chain's CDR3 is CASSPDAGGNTEAFF. DNA for the CDR3: TGTGCCAGCAGTCCCGACGCAGGGGGGAACACTGAAGCTTTCTTT.

The J gene is TRBJ1-3, the V gene TRBV5-4; TRBD1 might be the D (6 bases). V was trimmed by 6 bases and J by 0 bases, leaving 10 bases between them. The V gene's germline CDR1 is SGHNT and CDR2 YYREEE (reference sequence). The length of the CDR3 is 14 residues. The CDR3 DNA reads TGTGCCAGCACACAGGGCTTCTCTGGAAACACCATATATTTT. It encodes CASTQGFSGNTIYF.

The V and J genes are TRBV28 and TRBJ1-1; D gene unclear. This CDR3 comprises 14 residues. V was clipped by 7 bases and J by 1 base, with 13 bases between them. Germline loops: CDR1 MDHEN, CDR2 SYDVKM. CDR3 in amino acids: CASNPLTRNTEAFF. DNA of the CDR3: TGTGCCAGCAACCCTTTGACACGGAACACTGAAGCTTTCTTT.

The chain has TRBV2 and TRBJ2-1; 7 bases agree with TRBD2. The germline CDR1 and CDR2 sequences are SNHLY and FYNNEI. The V and J ends lost 9 bases and 6 bases, in that order; junction bases with no gene match: 8. The CDR3 has 13 residues. This CDR3 is CASDTGLGNEQFF. CDR3 nucleotides: TGTGCCAGTGATACAGGACTAGGCAATGAGCAGTTCTTC. The full variable domain, in which reference TRBV2 and TRBJ2-1 provide the parts outside the CDR3, is EPEVTQTPSHQVTQMGQEVILRCVPISNHLYFYWYRQILGQKVEFLVSFYNNEISEKSEIFDDQFSVERPDGSNFTLKIRSTKLEDSAMYFCASDTGLGNEQFFGPGTRLTVL.

This chain links TRBV14 with TRBJ2-3; no firm D call. The CDR3 runs to 13 residues. With 1 base removed from V and 8 bases from J, the gap between germline ends came to 10 bases. Germline CDR1 SGHDN, CDR2 FVKESK. CDR3 residues: CASSQGFSGTQYF. The CDR3 nucleotides are TGTGCCAGCAGCCAAGGGTTTAGTGGTACGCAGTATTTT.

This chain links TRBV7-2 with TRBJ1-1; D might be TRBD1 (6 bases). This CDR3 contains 14 residues. The germline CDR1 and CDR2 sequences are SGHTA and FQGNSA. Between the trimmed V and J ends, which lost 1 base and 5 bases, there was a span of 11 bases. The CDR3 spells CASSLVQGRTEAFF. The CDR3 DNA sequence: TGTGCCAGCAGCTTAGTCCAGGGGAGAACTGAAGCTTTCTTT.

The V gene is TRBV18, the J gene TRBJ1-2; D ambiguous. The CDR3 covers 14 residues. The germline V gene has CDR1 KGHSH and CDR2 LQKENI. Deletions cut 3 bases from V and 4 bases from J, with 12 bases between. The CDR3 nucleotides are TGTGCCAGCTCACCCGAAACAAAGTTCTATGGCTACACCTTC. It translates to CASSPETKFYGYTF.

The V and J genes are TRBV3-1 (or the pseudogene TRBV3-2) and TRBJ2-7; 8 positions agree with TRBD2. This CDR3 region has 18 residues. The J segment lost 1 base and the V segment lost 1 base, leaving 12 bases of the junction unmatched. Germline V gene sequence: CDR1 LGHDT, CDR2 YNNKEL (reference sequence). As DNA, the CDR3 is TGTGCCAGCAGCCAAGCTTCGGGGGGGAGTCCTGGATCCTACGAGCAGTACTTC. Translating gives CASSQASGGSPGSYEQYF.

The chain uses TRBV7-7 and TRBJ2-7, with D unclear. V gave up 1 base and J gave up 5 bases, with 9 bases separating them. Germline lookup yields CDR1 SSHAT and CDR2 FNYEAQ (reference sequence). This CDR3 is built from 13 residues. As DNA, the CDR3 is TGTGCCAGCAGCTTAGATCTGGGCCACGAGCAGTACTTC. This encodes CASSLDLGHEQYF.

The count of this clone is one. CDR3 in amino acids: CASSLGGRVTGELFF. Here the CDR3 DNA reads TGTGCCAGCAGCTTGGGGGGCAGGGTGACCGGGGAGCTGTTTTTT. The genes are TRBV5-6 and TRBJ2-2; D might be TRBD1 (5 bases). This CDR3 is built from 15 residues. Germline V gives CDR1 SGHDT, CDR2 YYEEEE. The germline V and J ends were trimmed by 0 bases and 5 bases, with 11 bases remaining between them.